This section outlines one T cell receptor (beta chain) sequence together with its context. These data originate in a study of blood T cell repertoires in COVID-19. At the level of the study: Sources were T cells, B-cell-depleted T cells, or PBMCs; the material itself was cDNA or gDNA.

The length of the CDR3 is 13 residues. V was clipped by 4 bases and J by 9 bases, with 15 bases between them. Germline CDR1 SGDLS, CDR2 YYNGEE. Per the original methods: The authors estimated nucleated cell counts from reference gene primer amplification. TCRdb's copy holds only in-frame clones and misses some; the assay was immunoSEQ multiplex PCR. The DNA was the basis for D and trimming; V, J and clone size are from that table. The sample includes about 280,000 clones, 85% seen only once; the top ten take roughly 4.6%. The sequence was collected from a man aged 45 to 65 with active or convalescent COVID-19. The chain is built from TRBV9 and TRBJ2-3; the D is unclear. Sequenced material: peripheral blood. This chain's CDR3 is CASSPKPGETQYF. As DNA, the CDR3 is TGTGCCAGCAGCCCAAAGCCCGGTGAAACGCAGTATTTT. Supplemented by reference TRBV9 and TRBJ2-3, the full variable domain reads DSGVTQTPKHLITATGQRVTLRCSPRSGDLSVYWYQQSLDQGLQFLIQYYNGEERAKGNILERFSAQQFPDLHSELNLSSLELGDSALYFCASSPKPGETQYFGPGTRLTVL.